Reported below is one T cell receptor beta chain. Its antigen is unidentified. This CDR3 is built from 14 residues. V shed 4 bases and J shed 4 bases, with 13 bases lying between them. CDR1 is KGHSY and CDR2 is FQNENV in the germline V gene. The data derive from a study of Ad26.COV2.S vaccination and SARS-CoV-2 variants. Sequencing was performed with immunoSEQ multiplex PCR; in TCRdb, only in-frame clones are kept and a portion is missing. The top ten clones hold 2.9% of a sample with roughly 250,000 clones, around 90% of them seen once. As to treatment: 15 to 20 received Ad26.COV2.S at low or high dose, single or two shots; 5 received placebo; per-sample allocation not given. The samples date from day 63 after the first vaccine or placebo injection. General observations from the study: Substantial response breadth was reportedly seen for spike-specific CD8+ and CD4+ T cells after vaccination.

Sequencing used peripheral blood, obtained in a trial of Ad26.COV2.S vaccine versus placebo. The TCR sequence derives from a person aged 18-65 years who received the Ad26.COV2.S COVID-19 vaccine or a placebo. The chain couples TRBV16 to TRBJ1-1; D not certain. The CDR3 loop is CASSLLGGRTEAFF. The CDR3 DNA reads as TGTGCCAGCAGCCTTTTAGGAGGACGCACTGAAGCTTTCTTT.